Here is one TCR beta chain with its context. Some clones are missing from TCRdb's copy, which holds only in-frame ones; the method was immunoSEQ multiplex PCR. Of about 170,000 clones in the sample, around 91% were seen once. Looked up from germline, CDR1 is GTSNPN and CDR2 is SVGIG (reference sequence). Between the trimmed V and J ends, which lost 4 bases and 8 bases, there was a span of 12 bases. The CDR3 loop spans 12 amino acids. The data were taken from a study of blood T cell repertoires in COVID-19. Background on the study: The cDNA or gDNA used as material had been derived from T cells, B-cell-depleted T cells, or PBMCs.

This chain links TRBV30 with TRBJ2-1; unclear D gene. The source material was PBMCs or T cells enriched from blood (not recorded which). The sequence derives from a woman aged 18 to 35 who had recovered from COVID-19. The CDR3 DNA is TGTGCCTGGACTATCCTTTCCGATGAGCAGTTCTTC. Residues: CAWTILSDEQFF.